This T cell receptor (beta chain) was sequenced during a study of a mutant IDH1 vaccine in newly diagnosed glioma. The overall study: Initiation of the vaccine course occurred 4-6 weeks after radiotherapy alone, or alongside temozolomide cycles. Study-wide results and caveats: In around 93% of patients, immune responses induced by the vaccine occurred.

Produced via immunoSEQ multiplex PCR; TCRdb's table is partial and in-frame only. Of tens of thousands of clones listed, roughly 82% are singletons. Time point indicated: week 35, safety follow-up. A 20-mer mutant IDH1 peptide at 300 ug was injected subcutaneously with topical imiquimod. Of note for this clone: The antigen is not known.

This receptor was obtained from a man aged 50-60 years with glioma. The sample was PBMCs, taken from a glioma patient whose treatment included an IDH1 peptide vaccine.

The CDR3 loop is CASSHPLAGGSGNTIYF. The CDR3 DNA sequence: TGTGCCAGCAGTCATCCCCTAGCGGGGGGCTCAGGAAACACCATATATTTT. This chain uses TRBV9 with TRBJ1-3, with D possibly matching TRBD1 (6 bases). This CDR3 contains 17 residues. Germline assignment: CDR1 SGDLS and CDR2 YYNGEE. Trimming took 5 bases from V and 4 from J, leaving 22 bases between them.